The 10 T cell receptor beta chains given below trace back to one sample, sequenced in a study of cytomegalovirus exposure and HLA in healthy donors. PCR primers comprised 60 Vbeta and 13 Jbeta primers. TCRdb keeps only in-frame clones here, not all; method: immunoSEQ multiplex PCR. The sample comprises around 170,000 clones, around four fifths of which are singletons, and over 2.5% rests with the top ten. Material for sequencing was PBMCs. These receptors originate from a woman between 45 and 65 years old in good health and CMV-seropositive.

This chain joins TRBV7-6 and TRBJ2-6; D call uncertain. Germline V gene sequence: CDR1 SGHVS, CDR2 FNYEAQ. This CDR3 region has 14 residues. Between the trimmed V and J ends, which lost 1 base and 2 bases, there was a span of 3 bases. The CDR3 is CASSLVAGANVLTF. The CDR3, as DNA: TGTGCCAGCAGCTTAGTCGCTGGGGCCAACGTCCTGACTTTC.

The CDR3 here is CASMSSYNSPLHF. CDR3 nucleotides: TGTGCCAGTATGAGCTCCTATAATTCACCCCTCCACTTT. V is TRBV25-1 and J is TRBJ1-6; no clear D. Germline CDR1 MGHDK, CDR2 SYGVNS. Trimming took off 9 bases at V and 0 bases at J, with 6 bases between the two ends. The CDR3 sequence is 13 residues long.

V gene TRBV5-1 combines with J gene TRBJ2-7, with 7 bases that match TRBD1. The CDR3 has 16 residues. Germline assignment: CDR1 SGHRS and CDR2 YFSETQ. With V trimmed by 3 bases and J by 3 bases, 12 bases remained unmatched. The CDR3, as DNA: TGCGCCAGCAGCTCTCCTCAAGGACAGGTAGGCTACGAGCAGTACTTC. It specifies CASSSPQGQVGYEQYF.

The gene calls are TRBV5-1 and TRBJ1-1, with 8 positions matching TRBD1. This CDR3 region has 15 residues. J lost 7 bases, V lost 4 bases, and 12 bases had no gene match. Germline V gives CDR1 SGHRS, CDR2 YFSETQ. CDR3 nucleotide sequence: TGCGCCAGCAGCCCTGGAGGGACAGGAGGGCTTGAAGCTTTCTTT. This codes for CASSPGGTGGLEAFF.

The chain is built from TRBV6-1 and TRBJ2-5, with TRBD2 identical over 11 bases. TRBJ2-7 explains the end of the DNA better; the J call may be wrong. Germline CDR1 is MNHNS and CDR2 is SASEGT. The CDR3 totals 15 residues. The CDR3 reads CASSPVTSGKYEQYF. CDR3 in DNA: TGTGCCAGCAGTCCAGTGACTAGCGGGAAGTACGAGCAGTACTTC.

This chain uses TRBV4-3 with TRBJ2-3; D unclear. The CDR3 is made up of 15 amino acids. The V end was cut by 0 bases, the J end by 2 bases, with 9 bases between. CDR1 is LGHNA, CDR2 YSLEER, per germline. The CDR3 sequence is CASSQDDGVTDTQYF. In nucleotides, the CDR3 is TGCGCCAGCAGCCAAGATGATGGAGTCACAGATACGCAGTATTTT.

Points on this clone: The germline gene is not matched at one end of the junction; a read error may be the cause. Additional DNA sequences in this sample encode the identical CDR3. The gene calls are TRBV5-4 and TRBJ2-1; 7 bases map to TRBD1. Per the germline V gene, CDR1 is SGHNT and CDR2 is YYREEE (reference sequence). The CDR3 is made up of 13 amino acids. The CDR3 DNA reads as TGCGCCAGCAGCCCCGGGACAGACAATGAGCAGTTCTTC. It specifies CASSPGTDNEQFF. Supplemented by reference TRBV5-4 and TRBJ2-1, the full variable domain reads ETGVTQSPTHLIKTRGQQVTLRCSSQSGHNTVSWYQQALGQGPQFIFQYYREEENGRGNFPPRFSGLQFPNYSSELNVNALELDDSALYLCASSPGTDNEQFFGPGTRLTVL.

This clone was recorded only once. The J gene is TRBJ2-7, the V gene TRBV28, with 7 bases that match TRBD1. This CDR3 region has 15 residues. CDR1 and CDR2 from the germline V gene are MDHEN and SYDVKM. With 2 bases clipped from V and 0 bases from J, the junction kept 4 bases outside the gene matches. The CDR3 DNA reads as TGTGCCAGCAGTTTAGAGGGGGCTGGCTCCTACGAGCAGTACTTC. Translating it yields CASSLEGAGSYEQYF.

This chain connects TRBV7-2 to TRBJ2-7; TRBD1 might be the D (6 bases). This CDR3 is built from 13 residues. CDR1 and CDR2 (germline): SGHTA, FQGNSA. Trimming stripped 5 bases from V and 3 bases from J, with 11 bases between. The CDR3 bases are TGTGCCAGCAGCAGACCAGGGGTCTACGAGCAGTACTTC. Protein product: CASSRPGVYEQYF.

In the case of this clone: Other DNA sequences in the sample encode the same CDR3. The CDR3 spells CASSQDRGATYEQYF. The DNA for the CDR3 is TGCGCCAGCAGCCAAGACAGGGGGGCCACCTACGAGCAGTACTTC. V gene TRBV4-1 combines with J gene TRBJ2-7, with a weak D call TRBD1 (7 bases). Looked up from germline, CDR1 is MGHRA and CDR2 is YSYEKL. CDR3 size: 15 residues. With 0 bases removed from V and 2 bases from J, the gap between germline ends came to 11 bases.